The T cell receptor (beta chain) under discussion was sequenced for a study of blood T cell repertoires in COVID-19. The germline gives CDR1 SGHRS, CDR2 YFSETQ. The length of the CDR3 is 17 residues. V trimming: 4 bases; J trimming: 0 bases; junction bases outside the gene matches: 7. Data came from immunoSEQ multiplex PCR; TCRdb stores just in-frame clones and leaves some out. Altogether 250,000 to 350,000 clones are present, roughly 89% being singletons, with the ten largest covering 3.5% to 5%. What was sequenced was PBMCs or T cells enriched from blood (not recorded which). This TCR was sampled from a young woman with acute COVID-19. The V gene is TRBV5-1, the J gene TRBJ1-5; 10 bases align to TRBD1. CDR3 region: CASSIGTGEFSNQPQHF. CDR3 in DNA: TGCGCCAGCAGCATCGGGACAGGGGAATTTAGCAATCAGCCCCAGCATTTT. The full variable domain, in which reference TRBV5-1 and TRBJ1-5 provide the parts outside the CDR3, is KAGVTQTPRYLIKTRGQQVTLSCSPISGHRSVSWYQQTPGQGLQFLFEYFSETQRNKGNFPGRFSGRQFSNSRSEMNVSTLELGDSALYLCASSIGTGEFSNQPQHFGDGTRLSIL.